One and the same sample provided the 8 T cell receptor beta chains below, sequenced in a study of shared clonotypes between healthy human individuals. CD45RO-negative CD8 cells positively selected for CCR7 made up the naive population, which excluded terminally differentiated effector memory CD45RA+ cells. Assay: immunoSEQ multiplex PCR; the TCRdb copy retains only in-frame clones and omits some. The sample records some 580,000 clones, roughly 98% being singletons. Sequences were obtained from naive CD8+ T cells sorted from blood. These receptors were obtained from a man aged 25 to 40 in good health.

The chain links TRBV29-1 to TRBJ2-1; D gene ambiguous. V shed 3 bases and J shed 2 bases, with 11 bases lying between them. The CDR3 runs 14 residues. The germline V gene has CDR1 SQVTM and CDR2 ANQGSEA. Here the CDR3 reads CSVEKGVTYNEQFF. The CDR3 DNA follows: TGCAGCGTTGAGAAGGGTGTAACCTACAATGAGCAGTTCTTC.

This clone was found once. The chain uses TRBV5-1 and TRBJ2-3; tentative D call: TRBD2 (5 bases). V was pared by 4 bases and J by 5 bases, with 5 bases between. Germline V lookup: CDR1 SGHRS, CDR2 YFSETQ. The length of the CDR3 is 11 residues. CDR3 DNA: TGCGCCAGCAGCCGGGGAGATACGCAGTATTTT. This translates into CASSRGDTQYF.

The chain carries TRBV14 and TRBJ2-1; no firm D call. Germline V gives CDR1 SGHDN, CDR2 FVKESK. The germline V and J ends were trimmed by 5 bases and 3 bases, with 8 bases remaining between them. The CDR3 is 13 residues long. CDR3 protein: CASSDSGYNEQFF. CDR3 nucleotide sequence: TGTGCCAGCAGCGATTCAGGCTACAATGAGCAGTTCTTC.

The chain joins TRBV10-1 to TRBJ2-4; maybe TRBD1 (6 bases). The CDR3 runs to 18 residues. The V gene lost 5 bases and the J gene lost 3 bases, with 23 bases spanning the gap. The germline V gene has CDR1 WNHNN and CDR2 SYGVQD (reference sequence). In DNA form, the CDR3 reads TGCGCCAGCAGTTTTCTCCGGGACAAGGGATGGAACAAAAACATTCAGTACTTC. Amino acids: CASSFLRDKGWNKNIQYF.

The chain combines TRBV7-9 with TRBJ2-1; 8 positions agree with TRBD2. The CDR3 is made up of 16 amino acids. The V gene's germline CDR1 is SEHNR and CDR2 FQNEAQ (reference sequence). V gave up 7 bases and J gave up 2 bases; unmatched junction bases: 10. CDR3 residues: CASTGGGQRTYNEQFF. In DNA, the CDR3 is TGTGCCAGCACCGGCGGGGGGCAAAGGACCTACAATGAGCAGTTCTTC.

The V gene is TRBV6-1, the J gene TRBJ1-1, with D hard to call. V shed 5 bases and J shed 4 bases, with 8 bases lying between them. Germline V gene data show CDR1 as MNHNS and CDR2 as SASEGT. The CDR3 is 12 residues long. CDR3 in DNA: TGTGCCAGCAGTCACTTCGGCACTGAAGCTTTCTTT. This gives the protein CASSHFGTEAFF.

This sequence joins TRBV27 and TRBJ2-7, with TRBD1 identical over 9 bases. CDR3 length: 15 residues. The V gene's germline CDR1 is MNHEY and CDR2 SMNVEV (reference sequence). The V gene end was trimmed by 6 bases and the J gene end by 0 bases; junction bases not matched to a gene: 6. The CDR3, as DNA: TGTGCCAGCAGCTGGACAGGGGCCCTCTCCTACGAGCAGTACTTC. Its protein product is CASSWTGALSYEQYF.

V gene TRBV27 combines with J gene TRBJ2-7; a weak D match, TRBD2 (5 bases). Germline loops: CDR1 MNHEY, CDR2 SMNVEV (reference sequence). Trimming removed 6 bases at V and 6 bases at J, with 12 bases between. The length of the CDR3 is 12 residues. This chain's CDR3 is CASSPRGSEQYF. The DNA of the CDR3 is TGTGCCAGCAGCCCCCGGGGTAGCGAGCAGTACTTC.